This paragraph reports one TCR beta chain. Its matching antigen is unknown. At a deep level, the assay was run. Clones were sequenced by immunoSEQ multiplex PCR, and TCRdb holds only the in-frame ones, with some missing. The data hold approximately 1.5 million clones, with nearly 99% observed a single time. It was into CD45RA+ naive and CD45RA-negative memory subsets that the CD4+ cells were split. The sample is drawn from a study of shared clonotypes between healthy human individuals. Study summary: Every donor yielded three CD4 naive, three CD4 memory, two CD8 naive and one CD8 memory plate. Broader study findings: Between a handful of donors, naive CD4 clonotypes were shared at a level of about 5%.

The source is a man aged 30 to 39 in good health. What was sequenced was naive CD4+ T cells sorted from blood. Indicated subset: CD45RA+ positively selected.

In nucleotides, the CDR3 is TGTGCCAGCAGCTTATTCCCAGATACCGGGGAGCTGTTTTTT. Translating it yields CASSLFPDTGELFF. The chain carries TRBV7-3 and TRBJ2-2; D is undetermined. The CDR3 is 14 residues long. Deletions cut 2 bases from V and 5 bases from J, with 9 bases between. The germline CDR1 and CDR2 sequences are SGHTA and FQGTGA.